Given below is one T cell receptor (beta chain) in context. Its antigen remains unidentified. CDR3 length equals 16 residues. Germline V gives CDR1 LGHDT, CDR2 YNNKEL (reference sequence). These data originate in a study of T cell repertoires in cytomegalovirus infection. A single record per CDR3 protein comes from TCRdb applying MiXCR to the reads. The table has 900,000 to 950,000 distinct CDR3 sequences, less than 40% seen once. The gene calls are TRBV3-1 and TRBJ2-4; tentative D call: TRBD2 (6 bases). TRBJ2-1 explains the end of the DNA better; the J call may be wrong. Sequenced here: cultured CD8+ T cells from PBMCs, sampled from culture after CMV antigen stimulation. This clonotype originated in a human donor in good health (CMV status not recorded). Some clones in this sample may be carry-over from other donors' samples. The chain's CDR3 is CASSQGFGGPYDVQFF. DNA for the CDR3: TGTGCCAGCAGCCAAGGATTCGGGGGACCCTATGACGTTCAGTTCTTC.